Listed below are T cell receptor beta chains from one sample, sequenced in a study of T cell changes during pregnancy in multiple sclerosis. Libraries were prepared by immunoSEQ multiplex PCR; TCRdb keeps only in-frame clonotypes and omits some of them. The repertoire consists of some 70,000 clones, with roughly nine tenths occurring once and the leading ten covering roughly 0.3%. The sequencing here drew on CD4+ T cells from peripheral blood mononuclear cells, taken in the third trimester of pregnancy. The receptors come from a female donor in good health, enrolled as a control in a pregnancy study. CDR3s include the opening cysteine and the closing phenylalanine or tryptophan. A D gene is named only where the DNA matches it firmly. Clone size, where shown, is once, few, many, or a class for clones that have expanded.

v_gene: TRBV5-6; d_gene: .; abundance: .; j_gene: TRBJ1-2; CDR3aa: CASSLGLERYGYTF; CDR3nt: TGTGCCAGCAGCTTGGGCCTGGAGAGATATGGCTACACCTTC
v_gene: TRBV30; d_gene: .; abundance: few; j_gene: TRBJ1-1; CDR3aa: CAWSGQANTEAFF; CDR3nt: TGTGCCTGGAGTGGACAGGCGAACACTGAAGCTTTCTTT
v_gene: TRBV5-4; d_gene: .; abundance: .; j_gene: TRBJ2-3; CDR3aa: CASSLVGGDTDTQYF; CDR3nt: TGTGCCAGCAGCTTGGTAGGGGGGGACACAGATACGCAGTATTTT
v_gene: TRBV30; d_gene: TRBD1; abundance: .; j_gene: TRBJ1-1; CDR3aa: CAWGGGEKTGGYTTEAFF; CDR3nt: TGTGCCTGGGGAGGGGGGGAAAAGACAGGGGGCTACACGACTGAAGCTTTCTTT
v_gene: TRBV4-3; d_gene: TRBD1; abundance: .; j_gene: TRBJ1-2; CDR3aa: CASRDTGGVGYTF; CDR3nt: TGCGCCAGCAGGGACACAGGGGGCGTTGGCTACACCTTC
v_gene: TRBV6-1; d_gene: TRBD1; abundance: .; j_gene: TRBJ1-1; CDR3aa: CASSEALHGRGTFF; CDR3nt: TGTGCCAGCAGTGAAGCGCTTCATGGCAGGGGGACTTTCTTT
v_gene: TRBV10-3; d_gene: .; abundance: once; j_gene: TRBJ1-4; CDR3aa: CAISDRLNEKLFF; CDR3nt: TGTGCCATCAGTGACAGACTTAATGAAAAACTGTTTTTT
v_gene: TRBV9; d_gene: TRBD1; abundance: .; j_gene: TRBJ1-2; CDR3aa: CASSLRTGFEGYTF; CDR3nt: TGTGCCAGCAGCCTTCGGACAGGGTTTGAAGGCTACACCTTC
v_gene: TRBV7-2; d_gene: TRBD2; abundance: .; j_gene: TRBJ2-1; CDR3aa: CASSATSGGHYSYNEQFF; CDR3nt: TGTGCCAGCAGCGCGACTAGCGGGGGACACTACTCCTACAATGAGCAGTTCTTC
v_gene: TRBV21-1; d_gene: .; abundance: .; j_gene: TRBJ2-5; CDR3aa: CASSKVCQGGSETQYF; CDR3nt: TGTGCCAGCAGCAAAGTCTGTCAGGGAGGTAGTGAGACCCAGTACTTC
v_gene: TRBV11-3; d_gene: .; abundance: .; j_gene: TRBJ2-3; CDR3aa: CASSLFRNTDTQYF; CDR3nt: TGTGCCAGCAGCTTATTCAGGAACACAGATACGCAGTATTTT
v_gene: TRBV18; d_gene: .; abundance: .; j_gene: TRBJ1-4; CDR3aa: CASSVRDTEKLFF; CDR3nt: TGTGCCAGCTCCGTCCGGGACACTGAAAAACTGTTTTTT
v_gene: TRBV13; d_gene: .; abundance: .; j_gene: TRBJ2-3; CDR3aa: CASGGVGTQYF; CDR3nt: TGTGCCAGCGGCGGGGTTGGTACGCAGTATTTT
v_gene: TRBV7-3; d_gene: .; abundance: few; j_gene: TRBJ2-2; CDR3aa: CASSNGGAGELFF; CDR3nt: TGTGCCAGCAGTAATGGCGGGGCCGGGGAGCTGTTTTTT
v_gene: TRBV29-1; d_gene: TRBD1; abundance: .; j_gene: TRBJ1-1; CDR3aa: CSVDNRGRGLFAEAFF; CDR3nt: TGCAGCGTTGACAACAGGGGGCGAGGTTTGTTTGCTGAAGCTTTCTTT
v_gene: TRBV4-1; d_gene: .; abundance: .; j_gene: TRBJ1-3; CDR3aa: CASSQETAFSGNTIYF; CDR3nt: TGCGCCAGCAGCCAAGAAACAGCATTCTCTGGAAACACCATATATTTT
v_gene: TRBV5-8; d_gene: TRBD1; abundance: .; j_gene: TRBJ1-5; CDR3aa: CASSLQTGTGDQPQHF; CDR3nt: TGTGCCAGCAGCTTGCAGACAGGGACAGGGGATCAGCCCCAGCATTTT
v_gene: TRBV6-6; d_gene: .; abundance: .; j_gene: TRBJ1-6; CDR3aa: CASGTPDGYNSPLHF; CDR3nt: TGTGCCAGCGGGACTCCGGACGGGTATAATTCACCCCTCCACTTT
v_gene: TRBV11-2; d_gene: TRBD2; abundance: .; j_gene: TRBJ2-1; CDR3aa: CASSLAGAYNEQFF; CDR3nt: TGTGCCAGCAGCCTAGCGGGGGCCTACAATGAGCAGTTCTTC
v_gene: TRBV30; d_gene: TRBD1; abundance: few; j_gene: TRBJ1-4; CDR3aa: CACRQGEEKLFF; CDR3nt: TGTGCCTGTCGACAGGGGGAAGAAAAACTGTTTTTT
v_gene: TRBV5-4; d_gene: TRBD1; abundance: once; j_gene: TRBJ2-7; CDR3aa: CASSSRDRGSEQYF; CDR3nt: TGTGCCAGCAGCTCCCGGGACAGGGGGTCCGAGCAGTACTTC
v_gene: TRBV30; d_gene: TRBD2; abundance: .; j_gene: TRBJ2-1; CDR3aa: CAWSIRGGEGEQFF; CDR3nt: TGTGCCTGGAGTATACGGGGGGGGGAGGGTGAGCAGTTCTTC
v_gene: TRBV11-2; d_gene: TRBD2; abundance: .; j_gene: TRBJ2-1; CDR3aa: CASSQRGIDNEQFF; CDR3nt: TGTGCCAGCAGCCAGCGGGGGATTGACAATGAGCAGTTCTTC
v_gene: TRBV6-5; d_gene: .; abundance: .; j_gene: TRBJ2-5; CDR3aa: CASSYSFQQGTETQYF; CDR3nt: TGTGCCAGCAGTTACTCTTTCCAGCAGGGGACAGAGACCCAGTACTTC
v_gene: TRBV30; d_gene: .; abundance: .; j_gene: TRBJ1-1; CDR3aa: CAWNGQLNTEAFF; CDR3nt: TGTGCCTGGAACGGACAATTGAACACTGAAGCTTTCTTT
v_gene: TRBV5-1; d_gene: .; abundance: .; j_gene: TRBJ1-1; CDR3aa: CASSRSDRNTEAFF; CDR3nt: TGCGCCAGCAGCCGATCGGACAGGAACACTGAAGCTTTCTTT
v_gene: TRBV7-2; d_gene: TRBD1; abundance: .; j_gene: TRBJ1-1; CDR3aa: CASSLTGGRNTEAFF; CDR3nt: TGTGCCAGCAGCCTTACAGGGGGCAGGAACACTGAAGCTTTCTTT
v_gene: TRBV2; d_gene: .; abundance: .; j_gene: TRBJ1-1; CDR3aa: CAGEREIGTEAFF; CDR3nt: TGTGCCGGGGAAAGGGAGATCGGCACTGAAGCTTTCTTT
v_gene: TRBV30; d_gene: TRBD1; abundance: .; j_gene: TRBJ1-4; CDR3aa: CAWDRVEEKLFF; CDR3nt: TGTGCCTGGGACAGGGTGGAGGAAAAACTGTTTTTT
v_gene: TRBV9; d_gene: TRBD1; abundance: .; j_gene: TRBJ2-7; CDR3aa: CASSAKGGTGFDEQYF; CDR3nt: TGTGCCAGCAGCGCCAAAGGCGGGACAGGGTTCGACGAGCAGTACTTC
v_gene: TRBV5-4; d_gene: .; abundance: .; j_gene: TRBJ2-6; CDR3aa: CASSLARQGGANVLTF; CDR3nt: TGTGCCAGCAGCTTGGCCAGGCAGGGAGGGGCCAACGTCCTGACTTTC
v_gene: TRBV9; d_gene: .; abundance: .; j_gene: TRBJ2-7; CDR3aa: CASSVGGGDYEQYF; CDR3nt: TGTGCCAGCAGCGTAGGAGGGGGGGACTACGAGCAGTACTTC
v_gene: TRBV7-6; d_gene: .; abundance: .; j_gene: TRBJ2-7; CDR3aa: CASSSQGDSVYEQYF; CDR3nt: TGTGCCAGCAGCTCACAGGGTGATTCCGTTTACGAGCAGTACTTC
v_gene: TRBV9; d_gene: TRBD2; abundance: .; j_gene: TRBJ2-3; CDR3aa: CASSVLTSGGQDTQYF; CDR3nt: TGTGCCAGCAGCGTACTTACGAGCGGGGGGCAAGATACGCAGTATTTT
v_gene: TRBV18; d_gene: TRBD2; abundance: .; j_gene: TRBJ2-3; CDR3aa: CASSPTSGRADTQYF; CDR3nt: TGTGCCAGCTCACCGACTAGCGGAAGGGCAGATACGCAGTATTTT
v_gene: TRBV2; d_gene: .; abundance: .; j_gene: TRBJ2-1; CDR3aa: CASRRSSAPGDNEQFF; CDR3nt: TGTGCCAGCAGAAGGTCGTCTGCCCCGGGGGACAATGAGCAGTTCTTC
v_gene: TRBV19; d_gene: TRBD2; abundance: few; j_gene: TRBJ2-1; CDR3aa: CASSSVGQRGGSYEQFF; CDR3nt: TGTGCCAGTAGTTCAGTCGGCCAGCGGGGGGGCTCATATGAGCAGTTCTTC
v_gene: TRBV4-3; d_gene: TRBD1; abundance: .; j_gene: TRBJ2-2; CDR3aa: CASSQSTTGDTGELFF; CDR3nt: TGCGCCAGCAGCCAATCAACGACAGGGGACACCGGGGAGCTGTTTTTT
v_gene: TRBV20-1; d_gene: .; abundance: few; j_gene: TRBJ2-1; CDR3aa: CSAGRGEQFF; CDR3nt: TGCAGTGCTGGGCGGGGTGAGCAGTTCTTC
v_gene: TRBV4-3; d_gene: .; abundance: .; j_gene: TRBJ1-1; CDR3aa: CASSQAGLRAFF; CDR3nt: TGCGCCAGCAGCCAAGCAGGTCTACGAGCTTTCTTT
v_gene: TRBV5-1; d_gene: .; abundance: .; j_gene: TRBJ2-1; CDR3aa: CASTGGARYNEQFF; CDR3nt: TGCGCCAGTACTGGGGGGGCGCGTTACAATGAGCAGTTCTTC
v_gene: TRBV7-3; d_gene: .; abundance: .; j_gene: TRBJ1-2; CDR3aa: CASSSSRVMGYGYTF; CDR3nt: TGTGCCAGCAGCTCTAGTCGGGTCATGGGCTATGGCTACACCTTC
v_gene: TRBV6-5; d_gene: .; abundance: .; j_gene: TRBJ1-1; CDR3aa: CASSYSPGMNTEAFF; CDR3nt: TGTGCCAGCAGTTACTCTCCGGGTATGAACACTGAAGCTTTCTTT
v_gene: TRBV7-2; d_gene: TRBD2; abundance: .; j_gene: TRBJ2-3; CDR3aa: CASSLGRGGTDTQYF; CDR3nt: TGTGCCAGCAGCCTCGGGCGGGGGGGCACAGATACGCAGTATTTT
v_gene: TRBV4-3; d_gene: .; abundance: .; j_gene: TRBJ1-2; CDR3aa: CASSQVVGFNYGYTF; CDR3nt: TGCGCCAGCAGCCAAGTCGTCGGTTTTAACTATGGCTACACCTTC
v_gene: TRBV18; d_gene: .; abundance: .; j_gene: TRBJ2-7; CDR3aa: CASSINGDEQYF; CDR3nt: TGTGCCAGCTCGATCAATGGAGACGAGCAGTACTTC
v_gene: TRBV19; d_gene: .; abundance: .; j_gene: TRBJ1-6; CDR3aa: CASSRGIVGLNSPLHF; CDR3nt: TGTGCCAGTTCGCGAGGGATCGTAGGCCTGAATTCACCCCTCCACTTT
v_gene: TRBV19; d_gene: .; abundance: .; j_gene: TRBJ1-5; CDR3aa: CASSIDYGGWDQPQHF; CDR3nt: TGTGCCAGTAGTATAGATTACGGGGGTTGGGATCAGCCCCAGCATTTT
v_gene: TRBV19; d_gene: TRBD1; abundance: once; j_gene: TRBJ2-2; CDR3aa: CASSRQGAGTGELFF; CDR3nt: TGTGCCAGTAGTAGACAGGGGGCAGGAACCGGGGAGCTGTTTTTT
v_gene: TRBV10-3; d_gene: TRBD1; abundance: .; j_gene: TRBJ1-2; CDR3aa: CAISESAGQGADGYTF; CDR3nt: TGTGCCATCAGTGAGAGTGCGGGACAGGGGGCGGATGGCTACACCTTC
v_gene: TRBV11-2; d_gene: TRBD1; abundance: once; j_gene: TRBJ1-2; CDR3aa: CASSRTGTGDGYTF; CDR3nt: TGTGCCAGCAGCCGGACCGGGACAGGGGATGGCTACACCTTC
v_gene: TRBV15; d_gene: .; abundance: .; j_gene: TRBJ1-5; CDR3aa: CATSRGGNNQPQHF; CDR3nt: TGTGCCACCAGCAGAGGCGGAAACAATCAGCCCCAGCATTTT
v_gene: TRBV14; d_gene: .; abundance: .; j_gene: TRBJ1-6; CDR3aa: CASSPSHNSPLHF; CDR3nt: TGTGCCAGCAGCCCCTCACACAATTCACCCCTCCACTTT
v_gene: TRBV7-9; d_gene: TRBD1; abundance: .; j_gene: TRBJ1-4; CDR3aa: CASSRGDRGLGEKLFF; CDR3nt: TGTGCCAGCAGCAGGGGGGACAGGGGGCTCGGTGAAAAACTGTTTTTT
v_gene: TRBV29-1; d_gene: TRBD2; abundance: .; j_gene: TRBJ2-3; CDR3aa: CSVGLAGGTTDTQYF; CDR3nt: TGCAGCGTCGGACTAGCGGGGGGAACCACAGATACGCAGTATTTT
v_gene: TRBV14; d_gene: .; abundance: .; j_gene: TRBJ2-7; CDR3aa: CASSPTYRMVAYEQYF; CDR3nt: TGTGCCAGCAGCCCCACTTATAGAATGGTTGCCTACGAGCAGTACTTC
v_gene: TRBV27; d_gene: .; abundance: .; j_gene: TRBJ2-1; CDR3aa: CASSLGPQGTRRIRPPEQFF; CDR3nt: TGTGCCAGCAGCCTGGGACCACAGGGAACTAGAAGGATTCGGCCCCCTGAGCAGTTCTTC